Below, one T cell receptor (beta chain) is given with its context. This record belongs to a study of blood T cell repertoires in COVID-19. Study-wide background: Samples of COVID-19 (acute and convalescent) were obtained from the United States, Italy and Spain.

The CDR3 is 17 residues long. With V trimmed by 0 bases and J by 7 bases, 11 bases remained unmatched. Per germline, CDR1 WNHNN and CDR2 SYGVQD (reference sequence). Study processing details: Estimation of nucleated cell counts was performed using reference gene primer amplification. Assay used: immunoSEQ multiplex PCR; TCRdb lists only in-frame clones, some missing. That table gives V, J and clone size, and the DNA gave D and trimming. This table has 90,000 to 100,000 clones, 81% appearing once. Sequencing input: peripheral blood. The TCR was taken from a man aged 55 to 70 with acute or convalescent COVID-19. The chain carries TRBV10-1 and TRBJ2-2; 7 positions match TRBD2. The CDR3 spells CASSESGEGLGVGELFF. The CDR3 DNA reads TGCGCCAGCAGTGAGTCAGGGGAAGGACTAGGTGTCGGGGAGCTGTTTTTT.